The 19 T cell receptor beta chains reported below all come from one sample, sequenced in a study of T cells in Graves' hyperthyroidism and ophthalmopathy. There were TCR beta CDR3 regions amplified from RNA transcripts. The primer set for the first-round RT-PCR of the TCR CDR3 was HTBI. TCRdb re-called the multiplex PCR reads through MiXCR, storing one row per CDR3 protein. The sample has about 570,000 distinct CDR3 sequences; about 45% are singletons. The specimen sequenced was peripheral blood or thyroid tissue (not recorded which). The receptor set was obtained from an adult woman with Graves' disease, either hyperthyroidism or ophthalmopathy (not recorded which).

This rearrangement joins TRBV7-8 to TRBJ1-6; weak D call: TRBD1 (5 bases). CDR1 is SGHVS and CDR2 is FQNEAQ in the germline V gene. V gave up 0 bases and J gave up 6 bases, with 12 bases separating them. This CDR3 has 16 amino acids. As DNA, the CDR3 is TGTGCCAGCAGCTTAGCTGGAGCGGGACCTAATTCACCCCTCCACTTT. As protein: CASSLAGAGPNSPLHF.

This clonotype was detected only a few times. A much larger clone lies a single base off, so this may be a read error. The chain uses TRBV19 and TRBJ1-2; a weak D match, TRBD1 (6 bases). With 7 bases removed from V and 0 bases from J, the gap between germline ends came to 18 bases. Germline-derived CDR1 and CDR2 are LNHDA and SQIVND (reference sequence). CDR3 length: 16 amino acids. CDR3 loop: CASTQGGQIANYGYTF. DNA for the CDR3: TGTGCCAGTACCCAGGGCGGACAGATCGCTAACTATGGCTACACCTTC.

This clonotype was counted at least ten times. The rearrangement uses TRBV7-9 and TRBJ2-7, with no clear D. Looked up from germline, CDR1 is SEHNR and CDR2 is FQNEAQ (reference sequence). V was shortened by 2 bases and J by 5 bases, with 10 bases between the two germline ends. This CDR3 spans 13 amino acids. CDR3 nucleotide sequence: TGTGCCAGCAGCTTACCGGCAGGACACGAGCAGTACTTC. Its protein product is CASSLPAGHEQYF.

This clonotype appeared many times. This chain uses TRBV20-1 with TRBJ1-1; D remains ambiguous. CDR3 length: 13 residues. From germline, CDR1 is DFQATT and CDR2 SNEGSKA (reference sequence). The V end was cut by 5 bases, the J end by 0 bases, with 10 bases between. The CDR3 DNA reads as TGCAGTGCTCTAGACCGGATGAACACTGAAGCTTTCTTT. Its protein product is CSALDRMNTEAFF.

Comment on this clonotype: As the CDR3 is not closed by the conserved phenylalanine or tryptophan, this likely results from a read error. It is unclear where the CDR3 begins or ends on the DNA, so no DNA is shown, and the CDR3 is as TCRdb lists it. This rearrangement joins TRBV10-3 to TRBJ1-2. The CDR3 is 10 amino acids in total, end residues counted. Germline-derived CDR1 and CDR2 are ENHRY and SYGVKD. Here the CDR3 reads CAISDASGAG.

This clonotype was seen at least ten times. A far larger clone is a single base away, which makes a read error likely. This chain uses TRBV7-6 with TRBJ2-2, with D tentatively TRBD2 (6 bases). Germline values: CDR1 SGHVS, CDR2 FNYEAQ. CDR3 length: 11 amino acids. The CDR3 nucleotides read TGTGCCAGCAGCTTAGCCGGGGGGCTGTTTTTT. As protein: CASSLAGGLFF.

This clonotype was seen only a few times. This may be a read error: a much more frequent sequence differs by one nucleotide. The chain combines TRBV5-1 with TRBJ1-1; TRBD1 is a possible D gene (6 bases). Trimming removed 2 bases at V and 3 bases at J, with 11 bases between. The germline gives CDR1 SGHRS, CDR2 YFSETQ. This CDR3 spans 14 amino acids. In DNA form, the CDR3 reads TGCGCCAGCAGCTTCGACAGGAGCGACACTGAAGCTTTCTTT. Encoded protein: CASSFDRSDTEAFF.

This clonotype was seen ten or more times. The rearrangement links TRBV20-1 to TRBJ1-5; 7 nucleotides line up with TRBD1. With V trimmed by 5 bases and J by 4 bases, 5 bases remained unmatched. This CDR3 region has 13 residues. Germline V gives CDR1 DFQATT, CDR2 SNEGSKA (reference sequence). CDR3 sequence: CSAPGQLNQPQHF. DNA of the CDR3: TGCAGTGCTCCGGGACAGTTGAATCAGCCCCAGCATTTT.

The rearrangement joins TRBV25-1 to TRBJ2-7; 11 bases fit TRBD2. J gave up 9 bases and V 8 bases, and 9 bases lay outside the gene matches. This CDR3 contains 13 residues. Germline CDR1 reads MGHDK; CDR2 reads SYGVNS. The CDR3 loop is CASLLLAGVRQYF. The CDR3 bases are TGTGCCAGCTTATTACTAGCGGGAGTTCGGCAGTACTTC.

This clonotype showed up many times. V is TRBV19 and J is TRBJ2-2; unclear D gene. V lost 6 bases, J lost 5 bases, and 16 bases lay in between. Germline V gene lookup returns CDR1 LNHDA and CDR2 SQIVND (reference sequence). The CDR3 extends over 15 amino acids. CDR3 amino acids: CASRFESGMTGELFF. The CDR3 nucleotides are TGTGCCAGTAGGTTTGAGTCGGGCATGACCGGGGAGCTGTTTTTT.

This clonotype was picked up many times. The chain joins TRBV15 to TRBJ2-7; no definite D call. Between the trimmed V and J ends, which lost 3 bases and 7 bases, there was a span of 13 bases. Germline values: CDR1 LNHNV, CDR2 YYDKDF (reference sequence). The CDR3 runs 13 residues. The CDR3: CATSSRPAGEQYF. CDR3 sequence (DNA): TGTGCCACCAGCAGTCGACCCGCTGGGGAGCAGTACTTC.

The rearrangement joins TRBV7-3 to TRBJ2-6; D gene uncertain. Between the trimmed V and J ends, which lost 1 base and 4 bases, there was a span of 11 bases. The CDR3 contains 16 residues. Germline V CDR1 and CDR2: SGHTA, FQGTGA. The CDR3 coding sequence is TGTGCCAGCAGCTTAAGGATGGGCGCCGGGGCCAACGTCCTGACTTTC. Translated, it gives CASSLRMGAGANVLTF.

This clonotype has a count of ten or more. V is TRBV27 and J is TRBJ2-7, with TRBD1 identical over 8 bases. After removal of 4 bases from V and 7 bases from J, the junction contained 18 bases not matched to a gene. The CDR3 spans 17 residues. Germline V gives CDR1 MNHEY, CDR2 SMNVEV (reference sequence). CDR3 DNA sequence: TGTGCCAGCAGTTCGCGTTACAGGGGGTTACGGAGATGGGAGCAGTACTTC. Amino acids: CASSSRYRGLRRWEQYF.

The CDR3 sequence: CASSATLGDRGYEKLFF. The CDR3 region has the DNA TGTGCCAGCAGTGCTACCCTCGGGGACAGAGGTTATGAAAAACTGTTTTTT. The chain has TRBV25-1 and TRBJ1-4; TRBD1 aligns across 7 bases. Germline CDR1 is MGHDK and CDR2 is SYGVNS. The CDR3 loop spans 17 amino acids. V lost 4 bases to trimming and J lost 6 bases; unmatched junction nucleotides: 14. Drawing the rest from reference TRBV25-1 and TRBJ1-4, the complete variable domain is EADIYQTPRYLVIGTGKKITLECSQTMGHDKMYWYQQDPGMELHLIHYSYGVNSTEKGDLSSESTVSRIRTEHFPLTLESARPSHTSQYLCASSATLGDRGYEKLFFGSGTQLSVL.

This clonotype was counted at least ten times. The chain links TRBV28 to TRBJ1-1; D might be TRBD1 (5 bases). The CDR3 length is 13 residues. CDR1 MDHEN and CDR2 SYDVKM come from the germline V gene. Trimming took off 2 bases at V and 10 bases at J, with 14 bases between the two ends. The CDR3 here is CASSLPRGGVAFF. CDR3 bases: TGTGCCAGCAGTTTACCCCGGGGGGGAGTAGCTTTCTTT.

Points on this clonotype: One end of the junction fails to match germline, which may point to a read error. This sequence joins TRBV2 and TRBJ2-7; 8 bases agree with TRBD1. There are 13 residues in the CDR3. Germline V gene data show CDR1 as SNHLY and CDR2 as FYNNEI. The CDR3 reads CACSVTDRAEQYF. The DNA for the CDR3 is TGTGCCTGCAGCGTCACGGACAGGGCCGAGCAGTACTTC.

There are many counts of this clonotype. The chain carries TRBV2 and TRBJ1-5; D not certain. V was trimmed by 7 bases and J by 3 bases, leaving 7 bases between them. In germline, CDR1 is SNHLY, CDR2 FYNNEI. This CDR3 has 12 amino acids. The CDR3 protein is CASNTNNQPQHF. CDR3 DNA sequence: TGTGCCAGCAACACCAACAATCAGCCCCAGCATTTT.

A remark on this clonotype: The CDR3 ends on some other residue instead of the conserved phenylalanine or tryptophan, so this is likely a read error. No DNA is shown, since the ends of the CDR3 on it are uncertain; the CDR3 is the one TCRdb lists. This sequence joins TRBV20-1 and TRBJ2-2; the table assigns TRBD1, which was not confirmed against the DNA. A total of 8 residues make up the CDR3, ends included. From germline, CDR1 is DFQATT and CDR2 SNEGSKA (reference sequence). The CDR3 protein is CSARGPKD.

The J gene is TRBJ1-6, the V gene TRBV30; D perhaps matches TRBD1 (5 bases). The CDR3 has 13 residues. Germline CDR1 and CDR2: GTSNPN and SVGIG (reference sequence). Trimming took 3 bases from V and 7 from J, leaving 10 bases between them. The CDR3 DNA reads TGTGCCTGGAGATACTCAGGGAATTCACCCCTCCACTTT. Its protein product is CAWRYSGNSPLHF.